This is a list of T cell receptor beta chains from one sample in a study of OX40 agonist ivuxolimab in advanced cancers. Profiling relied on immunoSEQ multiplex PCR, and the TCRdb table lists in-frame clones only, not all of them. The sample shows some 44,000 clones, about 80% of them seen only once. This specimen was CD4+ or CD8+ T cells sorted from blood, taken in a trial of the OX40 agonist ivuxolimab. The receptors were sampled from an adult with an advanced solid tumor such as melanoma, head and neck, liver or kidney cancer. Both conserved end residues are part of each CDR3. The D gene is left open where the match is weak. Size values are once, few and many counts, or a class for expanded clones, and some rows have none.

V gene: TRBV25-1; D gene: .; clone size: .; J gene: TRBJ2-7; CDR3 DNA: TGTGCCAGCAGCTCGGAGGGGAAGGTTGACGAGCAGTACTTC; CDR3 protein: CASSSEGKVDEQYF
V gene: TRBV27; D gene: TRBD2; clone size: few; J gene: TRBJ2-1; CDR3 DNA: TGTGCCAGCAGTTTATTTCTAGCGGGAGGGGGCAATGAGCAGTTCTTC; CDR3 protein: CASSLFLAGGGNEQFF
V gene: TRBV19; D gene: .; clone size: .; J gene: TRBJ2-5; CDR3 DNA: TGTGCCAGTACCAATGGGGGGACCCAGTACTTC; CDR3 protein: CASTNGGTQYF
V gene: TRBV28; D gene: .; clone size: .; J gene: TRBJ2-2; CDR3 DNA: TGTGCCAGCAGTTTATTGCAAGGGGCAAAAGGGGAGCTGTTTTTT; CDR3 protein: CASSLLQGAKGELFF
V gene: TRBV5-1; D gene: .; clone size: once; J gene: TRBJ2-7; CDR3 DNA: TGCGCCAGCAGCTTGGTTGTGGGGCTCTCCTACGAGCAGTACTTC; CDR3 protein: CASSLVVGLSYEQYF
V gene: TRBV5-1; D gene: TRBD1; clone size: .; J gene: TRBJ1-2; CDR3 DNA: TGCGCCAGCAGCTTGGCCGGGACAGATGGCTACACCTTC; CDR3 protein: CASSLAGTDGYTF
V gene: TRBV28; D gene: .; clone size: .; J gene: TRBJ1-1; CDR3 DNA: TGTGCCAGCAGTTTACAAGGACTCCGGGGAACTGAAGCTTTCTTT; CDR3 protein: CASSLQGLRGTEAFF
V gene: TRBV28; D gene: .; clone size: few; J gene: TRBJ1-5; CDR3 DNA: TGTGCCAGCAGTTGGGGTGGGGGGGCGAGCAATCAGCCCCAGCATTTT; CDR3 protein: CASSWGGGASNQPQHF
V gene: TRBV29-1; D gene: TRBD1; clone size: .; J gene: TRBJ2-1; CDR3 DNA: TGCAGCGTTGAAGAAGACAGGGAAACCAACAATGAGCAGTTCTTC; CDR3 protein: CSVEEDRETNNEQFF
V gene: TRBV28; D gene: .; clone size: .; J gene: TRBJ2-2; CDR3 DNA: TGTGCCAGCAGTTGGGCCACCGGGGAGCTGTTTTTT; CDR3 protein: CASSWATGELFF
V gene: TRBV28; D gene: .; clone size: .; J gene: TRBJ1-2; CDR3 DNA: TGTGCCAGCAGTTTATCCCCTCCAGGGGTACTTGGCTATGGCTACACCTTC; CDR3 protein: CASSLSPPGVLGYGYTF
V gene: TRBV28; D gene: .; clone size: .; J gene: TRBJ2-1; CDR3 DNA: TGTGCCAGCAGGCTAGTCAATGAGCAGTTCTTC; CDR3 protein: CASRLVNEQFF
V gene: TRBV20-1; D gene: TRBD1; clone size: .; J gene: TRBJ1-2; CDR3 DNA: TGCAGTGCCACCTCGACAGGGGGAGACACCTTC; CDR3 protein: CSATSTGGDTF
V gene: TRBV7-9; D gene: TRBD1; clone size: .; J gene: TRBJ2-7; CDR3 DNA: TGTGCTAGCAGCTTAGGACAGGGGCGAACCTACGAGCAGTACTTC; CDR3 protein: CASSLGQGRTYEQYF
V gene: TRBV6-5; D gene: TRBD1; clone size: once; J gene: TRBJ2-1; CDR3 DNA: TGTGCCAGCAGTTACGCGGACAGGGTGGGTGAGCAGTTCTTC; CDR3 protein: CASSYADRVGEQFF
V gene: TRBV19; D gene: TRBD1; clone size: .; J gene: TRBJ1-2; CDR3 DNA: TGTGCCAGTAGTGCACAGGGGGCGTACTATGGCTACACCTTC; CDR3 protein: CASSAQGAYYGYTF
V gene: TRBV6-1; D gene: .; clone size: .; J gene: TRBJ1-2; CDR3 DNA: TGTGCCAGCAGCTACAATCTTTATGGCTACACCTTC; CDR3 protein: CASSYNLYGYTF
V gene: TRBV27; D gene: TRBD1; clone size: .; J gene: TRBJ2-2; CDR3 DNA: TGTGCCAGCAGGGGGACAGGGCCTACCGGGGAGCTGTTTTTT; CDR3 protein: CASRGTGPTGELFF
V gene: TRBV25-1; D gene: TRBD1; clone size: .; J gene: TRBJ2-6; CDR3 DNA: TGTGCCACCTCGACAGGGCTAGGGGCCAACGTCCTGACTTTC; CDR3 protein: CATSTGLGANVLTF
V gene: TRBV18; D gene: TRBD2; clone size: .; J gene: TRBJ2-7; CDR3 DNA: TGTGCCAGCTCACTGGGACTAGCGGGAGATAGCGACGAGCAGTACTTC; CDR3 protein: CASSLGLAGDSDEQYF
V gene: TRBV7-9; D gene: .; clone size: few; J gene: TRBJ2-3; CDR3 DNA: TGTGCCAGCACCCTTAACCGGGACACGGTTTTTGGGACAGATACGCAGTATTTT; CDR3 protein: CASTLNRDTVFGTDTQYF
V gene: TRBV10-2; D gene: .; clone size: .; J gene: TRBJ1-1; CDR3 DNA: TGCGCCAGCCGACCCTTGAACACTGAAGCTTTCTTT; CDR3 protein: CASRPLNTEAFF
V gene: TRBV25-1; D gene: TRBD2; clone size: .; J gene: TRBJ2-1; CDR3 DNA: TGTGCCAGCAGTAAAAAGACAGGGTATAGGACTAGCGTCAATGAGCAGTTCTTC; CDR3 protein: CASSKKTGYRTSVNEQFF
V gene: TRBV28; D gene: .; clone size: .; J gene: TRBJ1-2; CDR3 DNA: TGTGCCAGCCACACCATAAATGGCTACACCTTC; CDR3 protein: CASHTINGYTF
V gene: TRBV7-8; D gene: .; clone size: .; J gene: TRBJ2-2; CDR3 DNA: TGTGCCAGCACCATTAGGGGTACTGGGGCCTCGAACACCGGGGAGCTGTTTTTT; CDR3 protein: CASTIRGTGASNTGELFF
V gene: TRBV14; D gene: TRBD1; clone size: once; J gene: TRBJ2-2; CDR3 DNA: TGTGCCAGCAGCCAGTTATACAAGACAGGGTACGGGGAGCTGTTTTTT; CDR3 protein: CASSQLYKTGYGELFF
V gene: TRBV9; D gene: TRBD2; clone size: .; J gene: TRBJ2-5; CDR3 DNA: TGTGCCAGCAGCGTAGCGGGTAGCGGGAGCTTGGAGACCCAGTACTTC; CDR3 protein: CASSVAGSGSLETQYF
V gene: TRBV5-1; D gene: .; clone size: .; J gene: TRBJ1-1; CDR3 DNA: TGCGCCAGCAGCTTGCGCACTATGAACACTGAAGCTTTCTTT; CDR3 protein: CASSLRTMNTEAFF
V gene: TRBV28; D gene: .; clone size: medium-sized; J gene: TRBJ2-7; CDR3 DNA: TGTGCCAGCAGCCACTTCGGGCCCCAGGGGGGCTACGAGCAGTACTTC; CDR3 protein: CASSHFGPQGGYEQYF